This entry lists 2 T cell receptor beta chains sequenced from one sample in a study of T-cell memory formation after mild COVID-19. TCRdb called the 5' RACE reads again in MiXCR, with one record for every CDR3 protein. The sample has under 550,000 distinct CDR3 sequences, 15% to 20% seen once. The specimen sequenced was PBMCs or a T cell subset sorted from them (not recorded which). Source of these receptors: an adult woman who had mild COVID-19 (a few samples of this study predate the infection). Cell type and time point are not known.

J is TRBJ1-1 and V is TRBV12-3 or TRBV12-4, with 7 bases matching TRBD1. Unmatched junction bases numbered 6, after V lost 6 bases and J lost 5 bases. This CDR3 comprises 13 residues. The CDR3 bases are TGTGCCAGCAGGACCACAGGGGCGACTGAAGCTTTCTTT. Encoded protein: CASRTTGATEAFF.

The chain is built from TRBV12-3 or TRBV12-4 and TRBJ1-1, with TRBD1 identical over 10 bases. There are 16 residues in the CDR3. V dropped 5 bases and J dropped 7; count of bases not matched to a gene: 13. CDR3 sequence reads: CASSLDRGPIMGEAFF. CDR3 nucleotides: TGTGCCAGCAGTCTCGACAGGGGGCCCATTATGGGTGAAGCTTTCTTT.